The 14 T cell receptor beta chains in this list originate from one sample, sequenced in a study of cytomegalovirus exposure and HLA in healthy donors listed by TCRdb under 2017. Libraries were prepared through the immunoSEQ multiplex PCR assay. For the multiplex PCR, a mixture combining 60 forward primers for TCR Vbeta segments and 13 reverse primers for TCR Jbeta segments was used. This immuneACCESS table, as held by TCRdb, lists in-frame sequences with V and J called but not all clones. Of the missing ones, under half trace to an unresolved V gene in checked studies; the others have no known cause. The sample profile shows 150,000 to 200,000 clones; about 79% of them were found once. 6.3% of the sample comes from the top ten. Sample: PBMCs. The source is a man aged 35-49 years in good health and CMV-seropositive.

In this sample, this clone turned up once. CDR3 region: CASSPGTGTLRTNEKLFF. The CDR3, as DNA: TGCGCCAGCAGCCCAGGGACAGGGACGCTTAGAACTAATGAAAAACTGTTTTTT. The V gene is TRBV5-1, the J gene TRBJ1-4, with TRBD1 matching 9 bases. Per the germline V gene, CDR1 is SGHRS and CDR2 is YFSETQ. CDR3 length equals 18 residues. V lost 4 bases to trimming and J lost 1 base; unmatched junction nucleotides: 11.

Turning to this clone: Other DNA sequences in the sample encode the same CDR3. The rearrangement joins TRBV9 to TRBJ2-7; no clear D gene. The CDR3 sequence is 14 residues long. The germline gives CDR1 SGDLS, CDR2 YYNGEE. V lost 1 base to trimming and J lost 1 base, with 9 bases between them. The CDR3 protein is CASSVTGNSYEQYF. For the CDR3, the DNA is TGTGCCAGCAGCGTAACTGGTAATTCCTACGAGCAGTACTTC.

The chain has TRBV6-1 and TRBJ2-3, with unresolved D. CDR3 length: 13 residues. Trimming removed 1 base at V and 5 bases at J, with 7 bases between. Germline values: CDR1 MNHNS, CDR2 SASEGT. The CDR3 DNA reads TGTGCCAGCAGTGAAGGGGCCCAAGATACGCAGTATTTT. As protein: CASSEGAQDTQYF.

This clone was counted a few times. This chain uses TRBV10-3 with TRBJ1-2; the match to TRBD1 covers 8 bases. Losses at the gene ends were 6 bases for V and 6 bases for J; bases not matched to a gene: 6. The CDR3 has 13 amino acids. Germline CDR1 ENHRY, CDR2 SYGVKD. CDR3 DNA: TGTGCCATCAGCCCAGGGGGCGCGAATGGCTACACCTTC. It encodes CAISPGGANGYTF.

The gene calls are TRBV9 and TRBJ1-2; no clear D. V lost 0 bases and J lost 3, with 3 bases in between. This CDR3 region has 12 residues. The V gene's germline CDR1 is SGDLS and CDR2 YYNGEE. CDR3 sequence (DNA): TGTGCCAGCAGCGTAGGCGACTATGGCTACACCTTC. Encoded protein: CASSVGDYGYTF.

This chain joins TRBV28 and TRBJ2-4; D gene unclear. The V end lost 10 bases, the J end lost 0 bases, and 16 bases lay between the germline ends. There are 15 residues in the CDR3. The germline V gene has CDR1 MDHEN and CDR2 SYDVKM. The CDR3 loop is CAIQTEHAAKNIQYF. CDR3 DNA: TGTGCCATCCAAACAGAACACGCAGCCAAAAACATTCAGTACTTC.

The rearrangement joins TRBV5-1 to TRBJ1-1; D is perhaps TRBD1 (5 bases). CDR3 length equals 13 residues. V shed 5 bases and J shed 1 base, with 9 bases lying between them. CDR1 is SGHRS, CDR2 YFSETQ, per germline. CDR3 sequence: CASRPGENTEAFF. DNA for the CDR3: TGCGCCAGCAGGCCGGGGGAGAACACTGAAGCTTTCTTT.

CDR3 loop: CASSLSGRNGELFF. The CDR3 DNA reads TGTGCCAGCAGCTTAAGCGGGAGGAACGGGGAGCTGTTTTTT. The chain uses TRBV5-4 and TRBJ2-2; 9 bases are a match to TRBD2. V shed 2 bases and J 7 bases; nucleotides not matched to a gene: 3. This CDR3 contains 14 residues. Germline CDR1 reads SGHNT; CDR2 reads YYREEE (reference sequence).

The chain recombines TRBV18 with TRBJ2-7, with 7 bases that match TRBD2. In germline, CDR1 is KGHSH, CDR2 LQKENI. After removal of 2 bases from V and 3 bases from J, the junction contained 4 bases not matched to a gene. CDR3 length: 14 amino acids. The CDR3 DNA follows: TGTGCCAGCTCACCATATGGGACTAACTACGAGCAGTACTTC. As protein: CASSPYGTNYEQYF.

This chain uses TRBV11-3 with TRBJ2-5; 8 bases fit TRBD1. Trimming cost V 5 bases and J 4 bases; bases outside gene matches: 9. The length of the CDR3 is 15 residues. Germline lookup yields CDR1 SGHNT and CDR2 YENEEA. The CDR3, as DNA: TGTGCCAGCAGCGGAGGACAGGGTGAAGGAGAGACCCAGTACTTC. Translating it yields CASSGGQGEGETQYF.

This clone was counted a single time. The chain carries TRBV6-1 and TRBJ2-7, with D perhaps TRBD1 (6 bases). Germline CDR1 is MNHNS and CDR2 is SASEGT. The germline V and J ends were trimmed by 4 bases and 5 bases, with 9 bases remaining between them. This CDR3 is built from 12 residues. In nucleotides, the CDR3 is TGTGCCAGCAGTGGGGACACCCACGAGCAGTACTTC. Protein product: CASSGDTHEQYF.

The sample holds a few counts of this clone. The chain joins TRBV19 to TRBJ1-2; D remains unclear. V lost 3 bases and J lost 0, with 8 bases in between. CDR1 is LNHDA and CDR2 is SQIVND in the germline V gene (reference sequence). The CDR3 runs to 14 residues. The CDR3 DNA follows: TGTGCCAGTAGTATCTTACAGACTAACTATGGCTACACCTTC. Its translation is CASSILQTNYGYTF.

J is TRBJ2-7 and V is TRBV11-2; D ambiguous. Trimming pared 2 bases from V and 7 bases from J, leaving 18 bases between. The CDR3 runs to 15 residues. Germline CDR1 is SGHAT and CDR2 is FQNNGV. The CDR3 loop is CASSLMPGGLREQYF. The CDR3 DNA reads as TGTGCCAGCAGCTTAATGCCCGGCGGCCTTAGGGAGCAGTACTTC.

This clone was seen only a few times. The chain recombines TRBV5-1 with TRBJ2-7; TRBD1 matches 7 bases. Germline lookup yields CDR1 SGHRS and CDR2 YFSETQ. This CDR3 has 16 amino acids. V trimming: 0 bases; J trimming: 2 bases; junction bases outside the gene matches: 8. The CDR3 reads CASSLGHRDRAYEQYF. CDR3 nucleotide sequence: TGCGCCAGCAGCTTGGGACACCGGGACAGAGCCTACGAGCAGTACTTC. The full variable domain, in which reference TRBV5-1 and TRBJ2-7 provide the parts outside the CDR3, is KAGVTQTPRYLIKTRGQQVTLSCSPISGHRSVSWYQQTPGQGLQFLFEYFSETQRNKGNFPGRFSGRQFSNSRSEMNVSTLELGDSALYLCASSLGHRDRAYEQYFGPGTRLTVT.